Following are 18 T cell receptor beta chains from one sample sequenced in a study of blood T cell repertoires in COVID-19. The protocol was immunoSEQ multiplex PCR, while the TCRdb copy is restricted to in-frame clones and leaves out a portion. The sample consists of around 250,000 clones, approximately 78% of them appearing once. Sequencing was done on a sample of peripheral blood. Receptors were obtained from a young woman with acute or convalescent COVID-19.

This rearrangement joins TRBV12-3 or TRBV12-4 to TRBJ1-2; no firm D call. V gave up 5 bases and J gave up 7 bases, with 14 bases separating them. The CDR3 contains 13 residues. The CDR3 nucleotides are TGTGCCAGCAGTACCCGCACAACGCTTGGCTACACCTTC. Its translation: CASSTRTTLGYTF.

This clone turned up a few times. This chain uses TRBV28 with TRBJ2-6, with D perhaps TRBD1 (6 bases). CDR1 is MDHEN, CDR2 SYDVKM, per germline. The V end lost 1 base, the J end lost 0 bases, and 16 bases lay between the germline ends. This CDR3 is 19 amino acids long. CDR3 DNA sequence: TGTGCCAGCAGTTTATATACAGGGCGGTTAAGCTCTGGGGCCAACGTCCTGACTTTC. Amino acids: CASSLYTGRLSSGANVLTF.

The chain is built from TRBV7-8 and TRBJ2-5; weak D call: TRBD1 (5 bases). Germline lookup yields CDR1 SGHVS and CDR2 FQNEAQ. Trimming removed 5 bases from V and 5 bases from J, with 18 bases in between. The CDR3 spans 15 residues. In nucleotides, the CDR3 is TGTGCCAGCAGCCTAGAAGGAAGCCCAGGGGAGACCCAGTACTTC. It translates to CASSLEGSPGETQYF.

This chain links TRBV7-9 with TRBJ1-2; D might be TRBD1 (6 bases). Germline assignment: CDR1 SEHNR and CDR2 FQNEAQ (reference sequence). The CDR3 is 14 residues long. V was clipped by 5 bases and J by 7 bases, with 17 bases between them. The CDR3 DNA reads TGTGCCAGCAGCGCCGGGCAGGGGTCGCGTGGCTACACCTTC. It translates to CASSAGQGSRGYTF. Complete variable domain (other parts from reference TRBV7-9 and TRBJ1-2): DTGVSQNPRHKITKRGQNVTFRCDPISEHNRLYWYRQTLGQGPEFLTYFQNEAQLEKSRLLSDRFSAERPKGSFSTLEIQRTEQGDSAMYLCASSAGQGSRGYTFGSGTRLTVV.

This chain links TRBV11-2 with TRBJ1-1, with 8 bases that match TRBD1. CDR1 SGHAT and CDR2 FQNNGV come from the germline V gene. V dropped 5 bases and J dropped 1; count of bases not matched to a gene: 6. This CDR3 has 15 amino acids. CDR3 sequence (DNA): TGTGCCAGCAGCCCCATCGGGACAGGGAACACTGAAGCTTTCTTT. This sequence encodes CASSPIGTGNTEAFF. The entire variable domain, with the rest obtained from reference TRBV11-2 and TRBJ1-1, is as follows: EAGVAQSPRYKIIEKRQSVAFWCNPISGHATLYWYQQILGQGPKLLIQFQNNGVVDDSQLPKDRFSAERLKGVDSTLKIQPAKLEDSAVYLCASSPIGTGNTEAFFGQGTRLTVV.

The gene calls are TRBV10-3 and TRBJ1-1, with 9 positions matching TRBD1. The CDR3 is 13 residues long. Per the germline V gene, CDR1 is ENHRY and CDR2 is SYGVKD. The J segment lost 2 bases and the V segment lost 10 bases, leaving 5 bases of the junction unmatched. CDR3: CATRGQGNTEAFF. The CDR3 nucleotides are TGTGCCACCCGGGGACAGGGCAACACTGAAGCTTTCTTT.

This rearrangement joins TRBV5-4 to TRBJ2-3, with 8 bases identical to TRBD2. With V trimmed by 0 bases and J by 4 bases, 4 bases remained unmatched. CDR3 length: 15 amino acids. Germline V lookup: CDR1 SGHNT, CDR2 YYREEE (reference sequence). CDR3 protein: CASSLGREVSDTQYF. The CDR3, as DNA: TGTGCCAGCAGCTTGGGGCGGGAGGTTTCAGATACGCAGTATTTT.

This chain connects TRBV28 to TRBJ2-3, with TRBD2 identical over 7 bases. Losses at the gene ends were 1 base for V and 2 bases for J; bases not matched to a gene: 6. There are 16 residues in the CDR3. In germline, CDR1 is MDHEN, CDR2 SYDVKM. In DNA form, the CDR3 reads TGTGCCAGCAGTTTATCTCGACTAGCCCACACAGATACGCAGTATTTT. Translation: CASSLSRLAHTDTQYF.

DNA for the CDR3: TGTGCCAGCAGCGGACTAGCGGGAGGGATGGAGCAGTACTTC. Protein: CASSGLAGGMEQYF. The chain recombines TRBV7-9 with TRBJ2-7, with 15 bases that match TRBD2. The CDR3 is made up of 14 amino acids. In germline, CDR1 is SEHNR, CDR2 FQNEAQ (reference sequence). V gave up 5 bases and J gave up 7 bases; unmatched junction bases: 3.

This clone came up once. This chain connects TRBV24-1 to TRBJ2-1; the D is unclear. There are 15 residues in the CDR3. From germline, CDR1 is KGHDR and CDR2 SFDVKD. Trimming left V 5 bases short and J 0 bases short, with 10 bases between. The CDR3 DNA is TGTGCCACCAGTGGTAAGGAGAGCTCCTACAATGAGCAGTTCTTC. As protein: CATSGKESSYNEQFF.

The count of this clone is one. The CDR3 coding sequence is TGTGCCAGCAGCCCCCGGGACAGGGTTCTAGCGGGAGGCTACAATGAGCAGTTCTTC. Encoded protein: CASSPRDRVLAGGYNEQFF. This chain connects TRBV7-9 to TRBJ2-1; the match to TRBD2 covers 11 bases. The length of the CDR3 is 19 residues. CDR1 and CDR2 from the germline V gene are SEHNR and FQNEAQ (reference sequence). V shed 5 bases, J shed 3 bases, and the junction held 15 bases outside the gene matches.

This chain connects TRBV7-9 to TRBJ2-2; 7 nucleotides match TRBD2. Germline V lookup: CDR1 SEHNR, CDR2 FQNEAQ (reference sequence). This CDR3 contains 15 residues. The J segment lost 3 bases and the V segment lost 4 bases, leaving 5 bases of the junction unmatched. Here the CDR3 DNA reads TGTGCCAGCAGCTACAGCGGGACTGACACCGGGGAGCTGTTTTTT. Translated, it gives CASSYSGTDTGELFF. Combining the CDR3 with reference TRBV7-9 and TRBJ2-2 gives the whole variable domain DTGVSQNPRHKITKRGQNVTFRCDPISEHNRLYWYRQTLGQGPEFLTYFQNEAQLEKSRLLSDRFSAERPKGSFSTLEIQRTEQGDSAMYLCASSYSGTDTGELFFGEGSRLTVL.

J is TRBJ2-5 and V is TRBV7-9; TRBD2 aligns across 13 bases. The CDR3 consists of 16 residues. Per germline, CDR1 SEHNR and CDR2 FQNEAQ (reference sequence). V lost 5 bases and J lost 5; bases outside the gene matches: 8. CDR3 DNA sequence: TGTGCCAGCAGCATTACCGGGACTAGCGGGATGGAGACCCAGTACTTC. Its protein product is CASSITGTSGMETQYF.

The chain carries TRBV15 and TRBJ1-3, with 7 bases matching TRBD1. Germline CDR1 reads LNHNV; CDR2 reads YYDKDF (reference sequence). Trimming removed 0 bases from V and 1 base from J; junction bases left unmatched: 9. The CDR3 covers 18 residues. CDR3 in amino acids: CATSREGGSSTSGNTIYF. The CDR3 coding sequence is TGTGCCACCAGCAGAGAAGGGGGCAGTAGCACATCTGGAAACACCATATATTTT.

The rearrangement links TRBV6-4 to TRBJ2-3; 14 bases are a match to TRBD2. V lost 0 bases, J lost 6 bases, and 2 bases stayed unmatched. CDR3 length equals 16 residues. The V gene's germline CDR1 is MRHNA and CDR2 SNTAGT. CDR3 coding DNA: TGTGCCAGCAGTGACTCTCGGACTAGCGGGAGGGATACGCAGTATTTT. Protein sequence: CASSDSRTSGRDTQYF.

The J gene is TRBJ2-7, the V gene TRBV27; D gene unclear. The CDR3 spans 14 residues. The V end lost 1 base, the J end lost 2 bases, and 9 bases lay between the germline ends. The germline CDR1 and CDR2 sequences are MNHEY and SMNVEV (reference sequence). CDR3 DNA sequence: TGTGCCAGCAGTTTATATGGCCTTCCCTACGAGCAGTACTTC. Its translation is CASSLYGLPYEQYF.

The chain is built from TRBV18 and TRBJ2-1; D possibly corresponds to TRBD1 (6 bases). Germline CDR1 KGHSH, CDR2 LQKENI. The CDR3 length is 15 residues. V was cut by 3 bases and J by 6 bases, with 15 bases left in between. The CDR3 sequence: CASSPRDIRGNEQFF. In DNA form, the CDR3 reads TGTGCCAGCTCACCCCGGGACATTAGGGGCAATGAGCAGTTCTTC.

Here the CDR3 reads CASSYSFNVRLAFTGELFF. The CDR3 DNA reads as TGTGCCAGCAGTTACTCATTCAACGTAAGACTAGCGTTCACCGGGGAGCTGTTTTTT. This chain connects TRBV6-2 or TRBV6-3 to TRBJ2-2; 8 positions match TRBD2. This CDR3 has 19 residues. With 0 bases clipped from V and 4 bases from J, the junction kept 13 bases outside the gene matches. Germline assignment: CDR1 MNHEY and CDR2 SVGEGT.